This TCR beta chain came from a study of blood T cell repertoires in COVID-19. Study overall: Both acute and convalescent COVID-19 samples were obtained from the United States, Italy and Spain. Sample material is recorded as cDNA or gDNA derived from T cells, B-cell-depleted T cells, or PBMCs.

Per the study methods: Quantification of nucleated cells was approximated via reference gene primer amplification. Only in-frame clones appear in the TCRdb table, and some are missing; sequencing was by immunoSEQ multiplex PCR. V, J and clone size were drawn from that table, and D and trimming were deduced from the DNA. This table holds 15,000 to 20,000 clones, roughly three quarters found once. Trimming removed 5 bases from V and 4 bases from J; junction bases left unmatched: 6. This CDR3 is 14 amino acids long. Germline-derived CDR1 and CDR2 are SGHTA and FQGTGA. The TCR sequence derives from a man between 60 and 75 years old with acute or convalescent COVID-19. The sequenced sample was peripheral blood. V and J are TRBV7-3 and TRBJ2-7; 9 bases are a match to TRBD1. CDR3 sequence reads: CASSPGTGSYEQYF. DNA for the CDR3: TGTGCCAGCAGCCCCGGGACAGGGTCTTACGAGCAGTACTTC.